This T cell receptor (beta chain) appears in the sequencing data of a study of vaccination and CD4 T cells after COVID-19. Study-level information: Diagnosis preceded the drawing of post-COVID samples by a median around 100 days (range 35 to 161). Overlapping SARS-CoV-2, HCoV-NL63, HCoV-OC43 and HCoV-229E spike peptides stimulated the cells.

As regards this clonotype: Its antigen is not identified.

Treatment meaning: approximately nine-day PBMC culture with coronavirus spike peptide pools or control peptides (ViraFEST assay). At the Johns Hopkins FTIC core, DNA taken from cultured CD4+ T cells was sequenced by way of the Oncomine TCR Beta short-read assay. TCRdb reprocessed the PCR reads via MiXCR and lists one record per CDR3 protein. The table lists fewer than 15,000 distinct CDR3 sequences, 30% to 50% of them singletons. The receptor's source is a human donor who had recovered from COVID-19. Source material: CD4+ T cells from blood, cultured in vitro.

CDR3 in amino acids: CSVYGLAGNYEQYF. The CDR3 DNA follows: TGCAGCGTTTACGGCCTAGCGGGTAACTACGAGCAGTACTTC. This chain uses TRBV29-1 with TRBJ2-7, with 8 bases matching TRBD2. The CDR3 covers 14 residues. Germline CDR1 reads SQVTM; CDR2 reads ANQGSEA. V lost 5 bases, J lost 3 bases, and 9 bases stayed unmatched.